These T cell receptor beta chains were read from a single sample in a study of T cell responses to AZD1222 COVID-19 vaccine. Assay: immunoSEQ multiplex PCR; the TCRdb copy retains only in-frame clones and omits some. The repertoire holds about 140,000 clones, 80% to 90% seen once, with roughly 1.7% in the top ten. The specimen was peripheral blood, collected on day 0 of AZD1222 vaccination. All receptors come from an adult in good health. Each CDR3 is given without its conserved first and last residue. Fields, in order: V gene, J gene, CDR3 protein.

TRBV5-1	TRBJ2-1	ASSLLGLEVGEQF
TRBV6-5	TRBJ2-6	ASSNQGSGANVLT
TRBV2	TRBJ2-5	ASSPAGGGTRTQY
TRBV2	TRBJ1-2	ASRRDRGASGYGYT
TRBV7-2	TRBJ1-4	ASRSGVTNEKLF
TRBV28	TRBJ1-5	ASSSGQGLIVSNQPQH
TRBV27	TRBJ2-7	ASSAGQGATYEQY
TRBV19	TRBJ2-7	ASSGLDSAKAYEQY
TRBV29-1	TRBJ1-1	SVEDWGTANTEAF
TRBV6-1	TRBJ2-2	ASSEVSGVENTGELF
TRBV6-5	TRBJ1-6	ASSPRGANSPLH
TRBV14	TRBJ2-7	ASSRVSTSYYEQY
TRBV7-9	TRBJ2-2	ASSHRGTGELF
TRBV9	TRBJ1-2	ASSRTASTAIGDGYT
TRBV4-1	TRBJ2-5	ASSQVGSDQETQY
TRBV4-2	TRBJ1-4	ASSQDSGNEKLF
TRBV4-1	TRBJ2-7	ASSQVEGEREQY
TRBV3-1/TRBV3-2	TRBJ2-5	ASSPWGSGETQY
TRBV28	TRBJ2-1	ASSMTSSRGEQF
TRBV2	TRBJ2-3	ASSEFDYTDTQY
TRBV25-1	TRBJ2-1	ASSKTDFFNEQF
TRBV7-2	TRBJ2-2	ASSLVGLAATGELF
TRBV3-1/TRBV3-2	TRBJ1-2	ASSRDGVGVTFLGYT
TRBV4-1	TRBJ2-1	ASSQLAGEYNEQF
TRBV3-1/TRBV3-2	TRBJ2-3	ASSQGGGGTDTQY
TRBV29-1	TRBJ1-1	SAGRAVEAEAF
TRBV10-3	TRBJ2-1	ATQGGVEEQF
TRBV2	TRBJ1-2	ASRRGPPFGYT
TRBV18	TRBJ1-1	ASSSYRGLDTEAF
TRBV7-8	TRBJ2-1	ASATTGGSSSYNEQF
TRBV10-2	TRBJ1-1	ASSPTAGTEAF
TRBV30	TRBJ1-6	AWSRRSINSPLH
TRBV7-2	TRBJ2-3	ASSPGPFGDTQY
TRBV7-9	TRBJ1-1	ASSSRAGEAF
TRBV18	TRBJ2-5	ASSPSSGGRVGETQY
TRBV2	TRBJ2-1	ASSWSGGAYNEQF
TRBV18	TRBJ2-1	ASSPPSGGHEQF
TRBV4-1	TRBJ2-1	ASNPGPSSYNEQF
TRBV5-5	TRBJ1-5	ASSLWSDSNQPQH
TRBV28	TRBJ1-1	ASVSWTEAF
TRBV19	TRBJ2-6	ASSIVARDRARSGANVLT
TRBV9	TRBJ1-2	ASSVEQNYGYT
TRBV18	TRBJ2-5	ASSPASGTVETQY
TRBV5-1	TRBJ1-5	ASSLSGASNQPQH
TRBV18	TRBJ1-2	ASSPEGGYGYT
TRBV9	TRBJ1-6	ASSAFDWKGSYNSPLH
TRBV2	TRBJ1-2	ASRGRGLGYGYT
TRBV28	TRBJ2-1	ASSSGTSDNEQF
TRBV28	TRBJ1-5	ASSANRGGGNQPQH
TRBV24-1	TRBJ2-5	ATSDPGATKETQY
TRBV4-1	TRBJ1-1	ASRPPGGIGTEAF
TRBV18	TRBJ1-4	ASSLDRAGEKLF
TRBV6-5	TRBJ1-5	ASRDRVGNQPQH
TRBV20-1	TRBJ1-2	SASARAYGYT
TRBV18	TRBJ2-7	ASSPASGISYEQY
TRBV5-6	TRBJ1-1	ASSRGSMRGPTEAF